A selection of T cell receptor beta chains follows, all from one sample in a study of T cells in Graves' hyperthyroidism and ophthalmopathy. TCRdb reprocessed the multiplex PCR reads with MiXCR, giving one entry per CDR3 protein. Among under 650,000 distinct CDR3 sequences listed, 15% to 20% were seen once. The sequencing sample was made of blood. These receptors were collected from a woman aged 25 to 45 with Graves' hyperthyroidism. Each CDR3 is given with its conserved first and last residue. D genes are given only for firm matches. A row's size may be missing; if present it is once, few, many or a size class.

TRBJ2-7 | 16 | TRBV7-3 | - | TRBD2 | TGTGCCAGCAGCTTACCGGCTAGCGGGGCCTCCTACGAGCAGTACTTC | CASSLPASGASYEQYF
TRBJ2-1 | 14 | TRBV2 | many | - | TGTGCCAGCAGCACATTTAGCTCCTACAATGAGCAGTTCTTC | CASSTFSSYNEQFF
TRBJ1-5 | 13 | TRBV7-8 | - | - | TGTGCCAGCAGCTTTGGGGGGCAACGGCCCCAGCATTTT | CASSFGGQRPQHF
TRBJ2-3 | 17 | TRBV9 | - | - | TGTGCCAGCAGCCCACATATGGGGCGGCTAATAACAGATACGCAGTATTTT | CASSPHMGRLITDTQYF
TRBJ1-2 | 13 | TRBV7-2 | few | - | TGTGCCAGCGTTCCCTACGGTGGCTCTGGCTACACCTTC | CASVPYGGSGYTF
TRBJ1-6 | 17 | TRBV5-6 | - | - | TGTGCCAGCAGCTTGGCGGGATTCAGGGGCTATAATTCACCCCTCCACTTT | CASSLAGFRGYNSPLHF
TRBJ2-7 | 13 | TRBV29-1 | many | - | TGCAGCGTTGAAAGGGATGGGGTGGGGGAGCAGTACTTC | CSVERDGVGEQYF
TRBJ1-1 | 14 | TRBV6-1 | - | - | TGTGCCAGCAGCTGGGGGGGAACAAGGTCTGAAGCTTTCTTT | CASSWGGTRSEAFF
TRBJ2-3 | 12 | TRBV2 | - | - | TGTGCCAGCAGTGCTTACACAGATACGCGGTATTTT | CASSAYTDTRYF
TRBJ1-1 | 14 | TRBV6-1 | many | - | TGTGCCAGCAGGACGGGGATAATGAACACTGAAGCTTTCTTT | CASRTGIMNTEAFF
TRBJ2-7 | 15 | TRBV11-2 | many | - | TGTGCCAGCAGCTTAGGTCCGGCGGGCTCCTACGAGCAGTACTTC | CASSLGPAGSYEQYF
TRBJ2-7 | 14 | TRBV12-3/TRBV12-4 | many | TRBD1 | TGTGCCAGCAGCCCCAGGACAGGGGCCTTCGAGCAGTACTTC | CASSPRTGAFEQYF
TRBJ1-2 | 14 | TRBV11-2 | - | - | TGTGCCAGCAGCTTAGATCTAGGGTCATATGGCTACACCTTC | CASSLDLGSYGYTF
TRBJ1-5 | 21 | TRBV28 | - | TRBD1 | TGTGCCAGCAGTTTATCCCGTTCACAGGGGGCTGGGATACTTAGCAATCAGCCCCAGCATTTT | CASSLSRSQGAGILSNQPQHF
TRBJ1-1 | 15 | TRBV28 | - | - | TGTGCCAGCAGTCCGAGGACGGCTATGGGCACTGAAGCTTTCTTT | CASSPRTAMGTEAFF
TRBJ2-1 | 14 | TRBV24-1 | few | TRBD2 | TGTGCCACCAGTGACCCCGGGACTAGCAATGAGCAGTTCTTC | CATSDPGTSNEQFF
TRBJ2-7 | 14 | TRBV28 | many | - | TGTGCCAGCCTGGCCATACAGCAGCCCCACGAGCAGTACTTC | CASLAIQQPHEQYF
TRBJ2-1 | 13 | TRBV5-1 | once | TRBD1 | TGCGCCAGCGAGGACCAGGGGGCAGATGAGCAGTTCTTC | CASEDQGADEQFF
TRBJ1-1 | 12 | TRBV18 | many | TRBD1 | TGTGCCAGCTCACCCGAGGGGGCGCAAGCTTTCTTT | CASSPEGAQAFF
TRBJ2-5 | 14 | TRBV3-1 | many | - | TGTGCCAGCAGGTCCAACGATGGAGGAGAGACCCAGTACTTC | CASRSNDGGETQYF
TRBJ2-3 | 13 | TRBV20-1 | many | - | TGCAGTGCTAGGACCCCCTACACAGATACGCAGTATTTT | CSARTPYTDTQYF
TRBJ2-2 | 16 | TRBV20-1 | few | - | TGCAGTGCTAGAGATCGGGTCCGGGGTACGGCCGGGGAGCTGTTTTTT | CSARDRVRGTAGELFF
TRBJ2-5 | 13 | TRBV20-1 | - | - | TGCAGTGCTAGACGCCCCTACGAAGAGACCCAGTACTTC | CSARRPYEETQYF
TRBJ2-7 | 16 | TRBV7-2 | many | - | TGTGCCAGCAGCTTAGAAGGGGGACTTCCCTCCTACGAGCAGTACTTC | CASSLEGGLPSYEQYF
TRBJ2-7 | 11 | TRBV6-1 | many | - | TGTGCCAGCAGTGATTGGAACGAGCAGTACTTC | CASSDWNEQYF
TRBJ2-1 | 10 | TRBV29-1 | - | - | TGCAGCGTTTTTGACAATGAGCAGTTCTTC | CSVFDNEQFF
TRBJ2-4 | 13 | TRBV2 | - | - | TGTGCCAGCAACGGGTTAGCCAAAAACATTCAGTACTTC | CASNGLAKNIQYF
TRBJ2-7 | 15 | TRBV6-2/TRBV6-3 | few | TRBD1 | TGTGCCAGCAGTATTAGGACAGGGGGCGGCTACGAGCAGTACTTC | CASSIRTGGGYEQYF
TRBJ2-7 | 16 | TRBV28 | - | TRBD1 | TGTGCCAGCAGTTGGGGCGAGGGACAGACCTCCTACGAGCAGTACTTC | CASSWGEGQTSYEQYF
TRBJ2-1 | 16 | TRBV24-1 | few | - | TGTGCCACCAGTGATTTTGTAGGTCCCTCAGGAGGCGAGCAGTTCTTC | CATSDFVGPSGGEQFF
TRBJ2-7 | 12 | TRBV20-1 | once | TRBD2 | TGCAGTGTGGGTAGCGGGAGCCACGAGCAGTACTTC | CSVGSGSHEQYF
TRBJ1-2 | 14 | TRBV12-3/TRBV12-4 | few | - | TGTGCCAGCAGTTTAGCAGTGTGGTTCTATGGCTACACCTTC | CASSLAVWFYGYTF
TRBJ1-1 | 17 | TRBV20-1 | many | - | TGCAGTGCTAGGAATCATTGGTCGGGGGGGAGGAACACTGAAGCTTTCTTT | CSARNHWSGGRNTEAFF
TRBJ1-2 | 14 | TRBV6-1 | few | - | TGTGCCAGCAGTGGTGGACAAAGAAAGTATGGCTACACCTTC | CASSGGQRKYGYTF
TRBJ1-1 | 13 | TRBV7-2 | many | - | TGTGCCAGCAGCTTGGAGGGGATGAGTGAAGCTTTCTTT | CASSLEGMSEAFF
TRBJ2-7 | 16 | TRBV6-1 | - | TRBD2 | TGTGCCAGCAGTGAACCCCCCGGACTAGCGGCTTACGAGCAGTACTTC | CASSEPPGLAAYEQYF
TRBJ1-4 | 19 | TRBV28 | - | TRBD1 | TGTGCCAGCAGCACGCCATACACTGGGACAGGGGCTTCGGGGGAAAAACTGTTTTTT | CASSTPYTGTGASGEKLFF
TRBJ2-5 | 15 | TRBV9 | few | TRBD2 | TGTGCCAGCAGCCGGGAGGGGGGGGGCCAAGAGACCCAGTACTTC | CASSREGGGQETQYF
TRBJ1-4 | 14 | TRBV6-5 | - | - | TGTGCCAGCAGTTACGTATCCCCGAATGAAAAACTGTTTTTT | CASSYVSPNEKLFF
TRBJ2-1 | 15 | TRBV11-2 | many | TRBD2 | TGTGCCAGCAGCGTTACAAGCGGGAGTTACAATGAGCAGTTCTTC | CASSVTSGSYNEQFF
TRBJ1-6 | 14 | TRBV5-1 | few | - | TGCGCCAGCAGCTTCACAGGGAATAATTCACCCCTCCACTTT | CASSFTGNNSPLHF
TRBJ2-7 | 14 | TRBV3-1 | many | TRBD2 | TGTGCCAGCAGCCCGGGACTAGGGTCCTACGAGCAGTACTTC | CASSPGLGSYEQYF
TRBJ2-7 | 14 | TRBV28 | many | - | TGTGCCAGCAGTTTAGGTGGGGCTGTATACGAGCAGTACTTC | CASSLGGAVYEQYF
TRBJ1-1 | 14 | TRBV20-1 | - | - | TGCAGTGCTAGAGGGCCCGGGTCCAGGGCTGAAGCTTTCTTT | CSARGPGSRAEAFF
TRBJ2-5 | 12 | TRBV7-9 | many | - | TGTGCCGGACAACAGGGATACGAGACCCAGTACTTC | CAGQQGYETQYF
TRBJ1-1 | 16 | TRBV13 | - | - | TGTGCCAGCAGCCCAATGAACCCCCCGGGTGGGGGTGAAGCTTTCTTT | CASSPMNPPGGGEAFF